This T cell receptor beta chain was retrieved from a study of T cells in Graves' hyperthyroidism and ophthalmopathy. Points from the study as a whole: Ophthalmopathy was distinguished from stable hyperthyroidism by 13 V-J signatures.

Using RNA transcripts as the source, TCR beta CDR3 regions were amplified. First-round RT-PCR targeting the TCR CDR3 was performed with the HTBI primer set. TCRdb re-called the multiplex PCR reads through MiXCR, storing one row per CDR3 protein. The table lists under 550,000 distinct CDR3 sequences, roughly 13% of them singletons. This clonotype was observed many times. What it binds is unknown. The CDR3 extends over 12 amino acids. Trimming cost V 4 bases and J 8 bases, with 14 bases left between them. Germline CDR1 and CDR2: GTSNPN and SVGIG (reference sequence). The sequence derives from a woman younger than 30 with Graves' hyperthyroidism. Sequencing was done on a sample of blood. V gene TRBV30 combines with J gene TRBJ1-1; D perhaps matches TRBD1 (6 bases). The CDR3 sequence is CAWNGGLGEAFF. The CDR3 nucleotides read TGTGCCTGGAACGGGGGGCTTGGAGAAGCTTTCTTT.